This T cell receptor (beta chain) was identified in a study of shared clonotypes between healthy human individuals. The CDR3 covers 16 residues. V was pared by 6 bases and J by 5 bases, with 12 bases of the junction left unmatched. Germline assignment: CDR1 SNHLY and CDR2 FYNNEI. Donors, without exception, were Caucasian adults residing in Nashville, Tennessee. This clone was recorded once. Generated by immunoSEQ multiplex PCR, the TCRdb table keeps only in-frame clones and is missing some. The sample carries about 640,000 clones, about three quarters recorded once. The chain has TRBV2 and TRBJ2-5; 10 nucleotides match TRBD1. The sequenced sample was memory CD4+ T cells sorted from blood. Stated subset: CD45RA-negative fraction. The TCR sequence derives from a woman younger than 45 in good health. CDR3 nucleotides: TGTGCCAGCAGCCAAGAGGGGGGGACAGGGGCGGAGACCCAGTACTTC. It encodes CASSQEGGTGAETQYF.